Reported below is one TCR beta chain. Its specificity is unknown. Data came from immunoSEQ multiplex PCR; TCRdb stores just in-frame clones and leaves some out. The data show approximately 1.4 million clones, 95% to 99% seen once. This entry comes from a study of shared clonotypes between healthy human individuals. Study-wide background: Researchers assigned three CD4 naive, three CD4 memory, two CD8 naive and one CD8 memory plate to each donor.

Whole-study results and caveats: Genetic and exposure-history diversity was limited by the small donor number. Across a few donors, naive CD4 shared roughly 5.1%, naive CD8 more than 3%, memory CD4 2% to 2.5%, memory CD8 more than 0.35%.

CDR1 is MNHNS and CDR2 is SASEGT in the germline V gene. CDR3 length: 14 residues. Trimming left V 5 bases short and J 5 bases short, with 14 bases between. Sequencing was done on a sample of naive CD4+ T cells sorted from blood. Subset noted: CD45RA+ positively selected. This TCR was recovered from a man aged 30 to 39 in good health. The rearrangement uses TRBV6-1 and TRBJ2-3; tentative D call: TRBD1 (6 bases). Here the CDR3 reads CASSFFRGIDTQYF. CDR3 bases: TGTGCCAGCAGTTTCTTTAGGGGGATAGATACGCAGTATTTT.